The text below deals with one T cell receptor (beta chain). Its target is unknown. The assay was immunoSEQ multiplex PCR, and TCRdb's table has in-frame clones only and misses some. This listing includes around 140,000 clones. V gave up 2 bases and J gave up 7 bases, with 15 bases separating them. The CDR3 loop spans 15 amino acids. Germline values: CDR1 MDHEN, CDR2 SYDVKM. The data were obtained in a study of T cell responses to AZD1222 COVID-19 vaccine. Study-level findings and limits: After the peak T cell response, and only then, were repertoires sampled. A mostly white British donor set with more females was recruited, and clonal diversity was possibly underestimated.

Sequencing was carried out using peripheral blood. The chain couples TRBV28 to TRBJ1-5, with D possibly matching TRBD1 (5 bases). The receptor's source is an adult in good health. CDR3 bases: TGTGCCAGCAGTTTAATCGGGACGAAGGGACAGCCCCAGCATTTT. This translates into CASSLIGTKGQPQHF.